This T cell receptor beta chain was recovered during a study of shared clonotypes between healthy human individuals. Donors comprised healthy HIV-negative adults lacking recent acute infections or vaccinations. Some 84 million PBMCs supplied genomic DNA for unsorted samples. Using ten immunoSEQ deep assay plates, investigators sequenced unsorted PBMC DNA. The authors' processing: ImmunoSEQ output held junction-only sequences without quality scores, so filtering differed. Only in-frame clones appear in the TCRdb table, and some are missing; sequencing was by immunoSEQ multiplex PCR. V and J calls and clone size are as listed in that table; D and trimming were resolved from the DNA. Among 450,000 to 500,000 clones, roughly 85% were seen once, and the ten largest hold approximately 12%. In germline, CDR1 is SGHRS, CDR2 YFSETQ. Germline trimming cut 4 bases from V and 0 bases from J; bases unmatched to any gene: 2. The CDR3 length is 15 residues.

Only a few counts were recorded for this clone. The gene calls are TRBV5-1 and TRBJ2-2; 8 bases agree with TRBD1. What was sequenced was PBMCs. The TCR originated in a woman between 40 and 50 years old in good health. Some clones in this sample may be carry-over from other donors' samples. CDR3 DNA sequence: TGCGCCAGCAGCCCGGACAGGGCGAACACCGGGGAGCTGTTTTTT. Encoded protein: CASSPDRANTGELFF. Complete variable domain (other parts from reference TRBV5-1 and TRBJ2-2): KAGVTQTPRYLIKTRGQQVTLSCSPISGHRSVSWYQQTPGQGLQFLFEYFSETQRNKGNFPGRFSGRQFSNSRSEMNVSTLELGDSALYLCASSPDRANTGELFFGEGSRLTVL.